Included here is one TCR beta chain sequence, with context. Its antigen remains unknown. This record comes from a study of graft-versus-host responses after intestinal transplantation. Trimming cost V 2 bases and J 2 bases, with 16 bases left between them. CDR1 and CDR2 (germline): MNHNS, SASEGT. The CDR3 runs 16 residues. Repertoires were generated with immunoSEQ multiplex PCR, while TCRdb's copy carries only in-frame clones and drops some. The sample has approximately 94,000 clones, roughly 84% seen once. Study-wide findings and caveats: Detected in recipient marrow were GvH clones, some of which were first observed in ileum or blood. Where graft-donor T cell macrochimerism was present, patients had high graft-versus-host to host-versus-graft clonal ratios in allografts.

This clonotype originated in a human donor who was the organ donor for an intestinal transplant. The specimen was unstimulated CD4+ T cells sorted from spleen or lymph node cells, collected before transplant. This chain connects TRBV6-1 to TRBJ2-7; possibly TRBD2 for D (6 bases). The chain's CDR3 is CASSERLGGVAYEQYF. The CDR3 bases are TGTGCCAGCAGTGAAAGGCTAGGAGGGGTTGCCTACGAGCAGTACTTC.